These 4 T cell receptor beta chains were all obtained from the same sample, sequenced in a study of shared clonotypes between healthy human individuals. The data were produced by immunoSEQ multiplex PCR, yet TCRdb's version contains in-frame clones alone and is incomplete. In the table there are some 1,100,000 clones, around 78% of which are singletons. The sequenced sample was memory CD4+ T cells from PBMCs. Specified subset: CD45RA-negative fraction. The receptors here all came from a man between 18 and 35 years old in good health. Some clones in this sample may be carry-over from other donors' samples.

The V call is TRBV5-1, the J call TRBJ2-7; the D gene is possibly TRBD2 (6 bases). The V end was cut by 4 bases, the J end by 4 bases, with 12 bases between. Germline V gene sequence: CDR1 SGHRS, CDR2 YFSETQ. The CDR3 contains 13 residues. CDR3 nucleotide sequence: TGCGCCAGCAGCGCCTCCGCGGGGTACGAGCAGTACTTC. Residues: CASSASAGYEQYF. Supplemented by reference TRBV5-1 and TRBJ2-7, the full variable domain reads KAGVTQTPRYLIKTRGQQVTLSCSPISGHRSVSWYQQTPGQGLQFLFEYFSETQRNKGNFPGRFSGRQFSNSRSEMNVSTLELGDSALYLCASSASAGYEQYFGPGTRLTVT.

The chain is built from TRBV2 and TRBJ2-6, with 8 bases fitting TRBD1. With 6 bases clipped from V and 0 bases from J, the junction kept 4 bases outside the gene matches. CDR1 and CDR2 (germline): SNHLY, FYNNEI. The CDR3 has 16 amino acids. The CDR3 nucleotides are TGTGCCAGCAGCCGGGACAGGCCCTCTGGGGCCAACGTCCTGACTTTC. Translated, it gives CASSRDRPSGANVLTF.

This clone occurred a few times. The chain recombines TRBV19 with TRBJ1-5; D uncertain. Per germline, CDR1 LNHDA and CDR2 SQIVND (reference sequence). CDR3 length: 14 amino acids. Trimming removed 1 base from V and 3 bases from J, with 7 bases in between. CDR3 region: CASSIGGINQPQHF. CDR3 DNA sequence: TGTGCCAGTAGTATAGGAGGTATCAATCAGCCCCAGCATTTT.

This chain links TRBV5-1 with TRBJ2-2; TRBD2 matches 8 bases. Germline CDR1 reads SGHRS; CDR2 reads YFSETQ. The J segment lost 7 bases and the V segment lost 0 bases, leaving 8 bases of the junction unmatched. The CDR3 spans 16 residues. The CDR3 DNA reads as TGCGCCAGCAGCTTGGAAGCGGGGGCACAGGGCGGGGAGCTGTTTTTT. Translated, it gives CASSLEAGAQGGELFF.